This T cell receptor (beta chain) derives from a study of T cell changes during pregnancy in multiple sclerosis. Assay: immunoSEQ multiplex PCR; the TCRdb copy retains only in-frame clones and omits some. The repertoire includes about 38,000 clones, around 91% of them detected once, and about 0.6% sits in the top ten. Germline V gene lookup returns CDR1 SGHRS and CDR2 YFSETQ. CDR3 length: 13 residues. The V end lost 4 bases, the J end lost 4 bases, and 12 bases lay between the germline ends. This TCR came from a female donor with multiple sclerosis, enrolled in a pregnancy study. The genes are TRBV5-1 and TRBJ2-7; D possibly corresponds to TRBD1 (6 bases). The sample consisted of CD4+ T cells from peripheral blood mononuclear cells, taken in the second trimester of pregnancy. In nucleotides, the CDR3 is TGCGCCAGCAGCCCAGCAGGGGCTTACGAGCAGTACTTC. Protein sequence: CASSPAGAYEQYF.